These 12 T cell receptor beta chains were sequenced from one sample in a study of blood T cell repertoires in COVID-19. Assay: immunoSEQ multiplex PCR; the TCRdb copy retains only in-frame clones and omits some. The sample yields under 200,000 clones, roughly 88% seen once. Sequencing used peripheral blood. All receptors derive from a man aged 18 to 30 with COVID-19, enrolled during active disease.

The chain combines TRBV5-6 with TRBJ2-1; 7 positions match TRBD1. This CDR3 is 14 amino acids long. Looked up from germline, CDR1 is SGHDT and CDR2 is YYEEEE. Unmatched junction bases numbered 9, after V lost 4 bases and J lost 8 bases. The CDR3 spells CASSTDPGGDEQFF. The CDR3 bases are TGTGCCAGCAGCACGGACCCAGGGGGTGATGAGCAGTTCTTC.

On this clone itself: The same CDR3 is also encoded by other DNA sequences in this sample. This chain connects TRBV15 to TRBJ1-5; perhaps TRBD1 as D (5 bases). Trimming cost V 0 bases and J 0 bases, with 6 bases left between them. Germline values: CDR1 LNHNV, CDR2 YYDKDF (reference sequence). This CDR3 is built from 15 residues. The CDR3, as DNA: TGTGCCACCAGCAGAGATCAGGGTAGCAATCAGCCCCAGCATTTT. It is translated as CATSRDQGSNQPQHF. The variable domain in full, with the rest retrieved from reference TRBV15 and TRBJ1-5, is DAMVIQNPRYQVTQFGKPVTLSCSQTLNHNVMYWYQQKSSQAPKLLFHYYDKDFNNEADTPDNFQSRRPNTSFCFLDIRSPGLGDTAMYLCATSRDQGSNQPQHFGDGTRLSIL.

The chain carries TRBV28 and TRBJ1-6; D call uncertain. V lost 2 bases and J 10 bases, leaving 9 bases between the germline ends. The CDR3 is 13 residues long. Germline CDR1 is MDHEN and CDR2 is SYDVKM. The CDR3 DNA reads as TGTGCCAGCAGTTTACCGGGTGTCTCACCCCTCCACTTT. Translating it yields CASSLPGVSPLHF.

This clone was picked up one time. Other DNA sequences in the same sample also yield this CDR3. CDR3 DNA: TGCGCCAGCAGCCAGGCCGGGACAGGCCCCTACGAGCAGTACTTC. Translating gives CASSQAGTGPYEQYF. The chain has TRBV4-3 and TRBJ2-7; 8 bases match TRBD1. Germline lookup yields CDR1 LGHNA and CDR2 YSLEER. The V gene end was trimmed by 3 bases and the J gene end by 2 bases; junction bases not matched to a gene: 6. This CDR3 comprises 15 residues.

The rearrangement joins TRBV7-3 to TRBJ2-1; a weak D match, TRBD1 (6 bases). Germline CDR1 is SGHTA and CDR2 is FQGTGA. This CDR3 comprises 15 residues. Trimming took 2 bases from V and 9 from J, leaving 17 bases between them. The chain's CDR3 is CASSLGGSPDSEQFF. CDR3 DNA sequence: TGTGCCAGCAGCTTAGGGGGCTCCCCAGATAGTGAGCAGTTCTTC.

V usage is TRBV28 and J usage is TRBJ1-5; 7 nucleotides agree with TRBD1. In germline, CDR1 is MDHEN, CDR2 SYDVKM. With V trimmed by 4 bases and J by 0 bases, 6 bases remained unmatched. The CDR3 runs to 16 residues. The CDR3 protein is CASSSDRLYSNQPQHF. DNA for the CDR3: TGTGCCAGCAGTTCGGACAGGCTGTATAGCAATCAGCCCCAGCATTTT. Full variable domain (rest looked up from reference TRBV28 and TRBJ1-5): DVKVTQSSRYLVKRTGEKVFLECVQDMDHENMFWYRQDPGLGLRLIYFSYDVKMKEKGDIPEGYSVSREKKERFSLILESASTNQTSMYLCASSSDRLYSNQPQHFGDGTRLSIL.

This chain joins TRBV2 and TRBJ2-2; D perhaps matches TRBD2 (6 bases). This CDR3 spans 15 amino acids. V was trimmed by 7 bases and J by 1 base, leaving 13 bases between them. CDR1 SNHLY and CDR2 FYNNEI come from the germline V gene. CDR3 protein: CASNRDSMNTGELFF. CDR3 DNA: TGTGCCAGCAACCGGGACTCGATGAACACCGGGGAGCTGTTTTTT.

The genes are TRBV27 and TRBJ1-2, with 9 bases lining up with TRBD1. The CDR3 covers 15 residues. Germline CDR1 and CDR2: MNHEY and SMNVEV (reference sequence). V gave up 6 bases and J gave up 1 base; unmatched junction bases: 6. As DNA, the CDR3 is TGTGCCAGCAGACCTACAGGGGGCCTTAACTATGGCTACACCTTC. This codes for CASRPTGGLNYGYTF.

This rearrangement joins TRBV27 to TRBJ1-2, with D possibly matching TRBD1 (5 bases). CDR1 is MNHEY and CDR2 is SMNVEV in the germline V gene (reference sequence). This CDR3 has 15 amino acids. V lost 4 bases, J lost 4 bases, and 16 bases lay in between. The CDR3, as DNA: TGTGCCAGCAGTTACCAGGGCCCCTGGGGCTATGGCTACACCTTC. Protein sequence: CASSYQGPWGYGYTF.

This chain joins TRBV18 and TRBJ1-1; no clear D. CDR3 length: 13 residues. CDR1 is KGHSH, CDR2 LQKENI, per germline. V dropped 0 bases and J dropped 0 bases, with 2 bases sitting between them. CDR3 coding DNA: TGTGCCAGCTCACCACCCGTGAACACTGAAGCTTTCTTT. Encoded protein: CASSPPVNTEAFF.

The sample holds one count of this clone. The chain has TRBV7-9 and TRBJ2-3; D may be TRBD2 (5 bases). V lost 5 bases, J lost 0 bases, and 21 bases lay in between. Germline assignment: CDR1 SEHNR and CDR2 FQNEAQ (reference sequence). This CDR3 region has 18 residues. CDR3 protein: CASSLYGLAVSSTDTQYF. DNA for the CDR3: TGTGCCAGCAGCCTCTACGGGCTAGCCGTTTCTAGCACAGATACGCAGTATTTT.

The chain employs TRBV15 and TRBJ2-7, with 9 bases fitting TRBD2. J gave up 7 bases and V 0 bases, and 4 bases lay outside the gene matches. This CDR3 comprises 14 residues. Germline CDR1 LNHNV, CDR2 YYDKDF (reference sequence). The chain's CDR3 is CATSRDLAGTEQYF. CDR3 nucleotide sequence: TGTGCCACCAGCAGAGATCTAGCGGGGACAGAGCAGTACTTC.